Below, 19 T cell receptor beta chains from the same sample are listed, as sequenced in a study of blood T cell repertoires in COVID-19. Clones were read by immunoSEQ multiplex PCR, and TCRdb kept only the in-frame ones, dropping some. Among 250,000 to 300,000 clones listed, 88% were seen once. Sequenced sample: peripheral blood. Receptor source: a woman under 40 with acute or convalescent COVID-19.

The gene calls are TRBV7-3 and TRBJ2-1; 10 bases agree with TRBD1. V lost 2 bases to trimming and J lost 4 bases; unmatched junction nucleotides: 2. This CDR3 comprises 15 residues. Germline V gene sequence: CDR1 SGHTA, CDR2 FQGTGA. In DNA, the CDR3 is TGTGCCAGCAGCTTACCGGGACAGGGGTACAATGAGCAGTTCTTC. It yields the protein CASSLPGQGYNEQFF.

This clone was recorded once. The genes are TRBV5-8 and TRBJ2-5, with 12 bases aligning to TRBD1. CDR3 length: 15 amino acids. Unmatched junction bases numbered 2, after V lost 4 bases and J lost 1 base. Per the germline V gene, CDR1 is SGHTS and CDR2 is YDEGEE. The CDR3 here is CASSPGQGAQETQYF. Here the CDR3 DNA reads TGTGCCAGCAGCCCGGGACAGGGGGCCCAAGAGACCCAGTACTTC.

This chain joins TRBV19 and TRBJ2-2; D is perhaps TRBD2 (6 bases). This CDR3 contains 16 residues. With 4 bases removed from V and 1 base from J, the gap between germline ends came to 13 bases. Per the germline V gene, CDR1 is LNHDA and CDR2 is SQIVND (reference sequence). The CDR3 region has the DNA TGTGCCAGTAGTACCTCCGGGACTTGGAACACCGGGGAGCTGTTTTTT. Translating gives CASSTSGTWNTGELFF.

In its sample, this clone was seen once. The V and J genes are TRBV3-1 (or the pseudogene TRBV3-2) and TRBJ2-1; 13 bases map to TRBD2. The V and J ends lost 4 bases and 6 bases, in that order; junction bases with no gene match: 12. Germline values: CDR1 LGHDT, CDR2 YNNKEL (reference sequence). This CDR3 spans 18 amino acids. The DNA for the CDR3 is TGTGCCAGCAGCCCACCTTACAGGACTAGCGGGAGAGTCAATGAGCAGTTCTTC. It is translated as CASSPPYRTSGRVNEQFF.

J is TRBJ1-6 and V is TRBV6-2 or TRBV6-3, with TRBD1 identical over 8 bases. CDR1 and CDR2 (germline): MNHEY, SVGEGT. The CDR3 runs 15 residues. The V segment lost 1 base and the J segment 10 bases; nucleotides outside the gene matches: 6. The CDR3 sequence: CASSYYTGGESPLHF. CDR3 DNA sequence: TGTGCCAGCAGTTACTACACAGGGGGAGAATCACCCCTCCACTTT.

The CDR3 DNA follows: TGTGCCAGCAGTTACTCGAGGGGGCAAGGCTACACCTTC. It yields the protein CASSYSRGQGYTF. The V gene is TRBV6-5, the J gene TRBJ1-2; TRBD1 agrees at 7 bases. The CDR3 spans 13 residues. The germline V gene encodes CDR1 MNHEY and CDR2 SVGAGI. Trimming removed 0 bases from V and 8 bases from J; junction bases left unmatched: 3.

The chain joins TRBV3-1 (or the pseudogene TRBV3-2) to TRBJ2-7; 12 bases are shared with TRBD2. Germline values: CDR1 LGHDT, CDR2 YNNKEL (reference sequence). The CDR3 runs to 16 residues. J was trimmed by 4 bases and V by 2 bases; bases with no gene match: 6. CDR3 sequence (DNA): TGTGCCAGCAGCCAACTTACTAGCGGGAGGAGGTACGAGCAGTACTTC. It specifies CASSQLTSGRRYEQYF.

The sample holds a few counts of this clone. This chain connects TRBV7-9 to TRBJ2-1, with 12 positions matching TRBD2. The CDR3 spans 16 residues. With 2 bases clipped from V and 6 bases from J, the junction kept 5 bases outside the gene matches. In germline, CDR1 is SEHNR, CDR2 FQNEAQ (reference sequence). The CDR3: CASSLRSTSGSNEQFF. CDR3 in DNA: TGTGCCAGCAGCTTAAGATCGACTAGCGGGAGCAATGAGCAGTTCTTC.

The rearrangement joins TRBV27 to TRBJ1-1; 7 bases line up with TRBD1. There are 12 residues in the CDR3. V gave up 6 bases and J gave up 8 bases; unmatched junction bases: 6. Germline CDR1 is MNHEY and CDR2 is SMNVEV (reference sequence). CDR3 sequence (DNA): TGTGCCAGCAGCCTTAGACAGGGAGAAGCTTTCTTT. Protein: CASSLRQGEAFF.

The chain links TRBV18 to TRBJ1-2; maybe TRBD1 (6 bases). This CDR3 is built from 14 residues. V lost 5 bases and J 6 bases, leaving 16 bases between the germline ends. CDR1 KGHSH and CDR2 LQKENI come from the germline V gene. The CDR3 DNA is TGTGCCAGCTCATTTTGGACAGACCACAATGGCTACACCTTC. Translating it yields CASSFWTDHNGYTF.

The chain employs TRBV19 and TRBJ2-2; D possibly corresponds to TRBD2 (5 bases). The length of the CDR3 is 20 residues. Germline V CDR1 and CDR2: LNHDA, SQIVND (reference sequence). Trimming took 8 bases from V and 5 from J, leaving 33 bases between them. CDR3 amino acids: CASRDWKALSTQAETGELFF. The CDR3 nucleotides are TGTGCCAGTCGAGACTGGAAAGCTCTCTCGACTCAAGCGGAGACCGGGGAGCTGTTTTTT.

The CDR3 DNA sequence: TGTGCCAGCAGGAAAGACAGCTATAATTCACCCCTCCACTTT. It yields the protein CASRKDSYNSPLHF. This chain uses TRBV27 with TRBJ1-6; TRBD1 might be the D (5 bases). Germline CDR1 MNHEY, CDR2 SMNVEV (reference sequence). The germline V and J ends were trimmed by 6 bases and 3 bases, with 9 bases remaining between them. The CDR3 has 14 amino acids.

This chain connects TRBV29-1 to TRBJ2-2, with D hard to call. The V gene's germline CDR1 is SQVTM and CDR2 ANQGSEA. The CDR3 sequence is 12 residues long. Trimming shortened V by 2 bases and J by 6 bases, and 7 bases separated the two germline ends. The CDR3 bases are TGCAGCGTTGAATCTAGATCCGGGGAGCTGTTTTTT. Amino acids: CSVESRSGELFF.

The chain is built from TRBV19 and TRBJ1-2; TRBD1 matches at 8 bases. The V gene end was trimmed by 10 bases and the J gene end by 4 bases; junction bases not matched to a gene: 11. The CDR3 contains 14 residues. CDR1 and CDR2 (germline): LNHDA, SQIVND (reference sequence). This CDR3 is CATTPGTGIYGYTF. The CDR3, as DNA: TGTGCCACGACCCCCGGGACAGGTATCTATGGCTACACCTTC.

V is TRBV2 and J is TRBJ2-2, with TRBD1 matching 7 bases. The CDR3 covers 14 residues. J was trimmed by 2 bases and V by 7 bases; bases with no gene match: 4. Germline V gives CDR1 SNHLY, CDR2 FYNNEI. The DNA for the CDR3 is TGTGCCAGCATTCGGGACAGAAACACCGGGGAGCTGTTTTTT. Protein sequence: CASIRDRNTGELFF.

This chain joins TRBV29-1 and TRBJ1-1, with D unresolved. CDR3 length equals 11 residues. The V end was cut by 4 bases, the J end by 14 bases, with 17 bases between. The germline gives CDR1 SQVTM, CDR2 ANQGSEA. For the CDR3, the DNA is TGCAGCGTTGCTGCGGATATAGGAAAGTTCTTT. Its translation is CSVAADIGKFF.

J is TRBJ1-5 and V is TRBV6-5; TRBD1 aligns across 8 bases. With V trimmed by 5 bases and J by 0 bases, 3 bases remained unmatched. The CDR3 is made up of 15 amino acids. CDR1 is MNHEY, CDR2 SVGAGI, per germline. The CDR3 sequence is CASSPGGYSNQPQHF. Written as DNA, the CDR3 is TGTGCCAGCAGTCCAGGGGGCTATAGCAATCAGCCCCAGCATTTT.

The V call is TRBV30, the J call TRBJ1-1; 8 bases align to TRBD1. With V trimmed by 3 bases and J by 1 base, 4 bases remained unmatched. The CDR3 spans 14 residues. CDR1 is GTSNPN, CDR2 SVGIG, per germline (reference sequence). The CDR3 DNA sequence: TGTGCCTGGAGCAGGACAGGGACGAACACTGAAGCTTTCTTT. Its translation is CAWSRTGTNTEAFF.

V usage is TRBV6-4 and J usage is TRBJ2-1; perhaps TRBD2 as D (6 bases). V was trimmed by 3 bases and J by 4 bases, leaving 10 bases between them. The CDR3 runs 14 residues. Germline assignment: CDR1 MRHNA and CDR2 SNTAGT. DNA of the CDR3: TGTGCCAGCAGTGAAGCGGGTGGGTACAATGAGCAGTTCTTC. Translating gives CASSEAGGYNEQFF.